These T cell receptor beta chains were read from a single sample in a study of regulatory T cells in long-lasting Graves disease. TCRdb re-analysed the multiplex PCR reads in MiXCR, keeping a single row per CDR3 protein. This sample has 400,000 to 500,000 distinct CDR3 sequences, with approximately 14% found just once. The same specimen was also included in a second study, on T cells in Graves' hyperthyroidism and ophthalmopathy.

The input for sequencing was peripheral blood mononuclear cells (PBMCs), taken at new diagnosis, from a patient treated with antithyroid drugs. The source of these receptors is a woman between 45 and 60 years old with Graves disease. Each CDR3 is given with its conserved first and last residue. The D gene is left open where the match is weak. Expanded clones get a size class; other rows say once, few or many, or leave the size out.

j_call d_call clone_size v_call cdr3_aa cdr3_nt
TRBJ1-5 NA many TRBV12-3/TRBV12-4 CASTLGPGSNQPQHF TGTGCCAGCACCTTAGGGCCCGGAAGCAATCAGCCCCAGCATTTT
TRBJ2-2 NA NA TRBV4-1 CASSQGPAGGDTGELFF TGCGCCAGCAGCCAAGGCCCCGCGGGTGGGGACACCGGGGAGCTGTTTTTT
TRBJ1-3 TRBD1 NA TRBV9 CASSVGQGNGNTIYF TGTGCCAGCAGCGTAGGACAGGGGAATGGAAACACCATATATTTT
TRBJ2-5 TRBD2 NA TRBV9 CASSDGPSGRYAETQYF TGTGCCAGCAGCGATGGGCCTAGCGGGAGGTACGCGGAGACCCAGTACTTC
TRBJ2-7 TRBD2 many TRBV10-3 CAIRISGSVSGEQYF TGTGCCATCAGGATTAGCGGGAGCGTCTCGGGCGAGCAGTACTTC
TRBJ2-5 NA NA TRBV20-1 CSASPSQETQYF TGCAGTGCGTCCCCTAGCCAAGAGACCCAGTACTTC
TRBJ2-7 TRBD1 NA TRBV14 CASSQEAGGGYEQYF TGTGCCAGCAGCCAAGAGGCAGGGGGCGGGTACGAGCAGTACTTC
TRBJ2-1 NA many TRBV28 CASSVTVDNEQFF TGTGCCAGCAGTGTGACAGTGGACAATGAGCAGTTCTTC
TRBJ2-2 TRBD1 NA TRBV28 CASSSGQVATGELFF TGTGCCAGCAGTTCGGGACAGGTTGCTACCGGGGAGCTGTTTTTT
TRBJ2-7 TRBD1 many TRBV5-1 CASSLTTGASYEQYF TGCGCCAGCAGCTTGACGACAGGGGCTTCCTACGAGCAGTACTTC
TRBJ1-1 TRBD1 many TRBV29-1 CSVRGQGDTEAFF TGCAGCGTCCGAGGACAGGGTGACACTGAAGCTTTCTTT
TRBJ1-4 NA NA TRBV19 CASQGSATNEKLFF TGTGCCAGCCAAGGGTCTGCAACTAATGAAAAACTGTTTTTT
TRBJ1-5 TRBD1 few TRBV4-1 CASSQVGTGGNQPQHF TGCGCCAGCAGCCAGGTCGGGACAGGTGGCAATCAGCCCCAGCATTTT
TRBJ2-7 TRBD1 many TRBV20-1 CSARDAGTGAYEQYF TGCAGTGCTAGAGATGCGGGGACAGGTGCCTACGAGCAGTACTTC
TRBJ1-2 NA few TRBV20-1 CSATTAGGYIF TGCAGTGCCACGACTGCAGGAGGCTACATCTTC
TRBJ2-3 TRBD2 many TRBV12-3/TRBV12-4 CASSPTGTSVISTDTQYF TGTGCCAGCAGTCCTACCGGGACTAGCGTTATTAGCACAGATACGCAGTATTTT
TRBJ2-3 NA NA TRBV7-9 CASRGFHTNTQYF TGTGCCAGCCGAGGCTTCCACACAAATACGCAGTATTTT
TRBJ1-1 NA NA TRBV7-9 CASSSPHRVSHQLPEAFF TGTGCCAGCAGCTCCCCCCACAGGGTTTCTCATCAACTTCCTGAAGCTTTCTTT
TRBJ1-2 TRBD1 many TRBV7-9 CASSLAQGADGYTF TGTGCCAGCAGCTTAGCTCAGGGGGCGGATGGCTACACCTTC
TRBJ2-2 TRBD2 few TRBV5-4 CASSPGLAGLNTGELFF TGTGCCAGCAGCCCGGGACTAGCGGGACTGAACACCGGGGAGCTGTTTTTT
TRBJ2-7 TRBD2 many TRBV11-2 CASSTTGLAPYEQYF TGTGCCAGCAGCACTACGGGACTAGCGCCCTACGAGCAGTACTTC
TRBJ2-1 TRBD2 NA TRBV5-1 CASSLGTSHNEQFF TGCGCCAGCAGCTTGGGGACTAGCCACAATGAGCAGTTCTTC
TRBJ1-3 TRBD1 NA TRBV7-9 CASSIEGAPGNTIYF TGTGCCAGCAGCATAGAGGGGGCGCCCGGAAACACCATATATTTT
TRBJ2-3 NA many TRBV5-5 CASSLAILRSTDTQYF TGTGCCAGCAGCTTGGCCATTCTCCGAAGCACAGATACGCAGTATTTT
TRBJ1-4 TRBD1 NA TRBV9 CASSPQGARGEKLFF TGTGCCAGCAGCCCACAGGGGGCGCGCGGTGAAAAACTGTTTTTT
TRBJ2-2 NA many TRBV11-2 CASSWTGGELFF TGTGCCAGCAGCTGGACCGGAGGGGAGCTGTTTTTT
TRBJ2-3 TRBD2 many TRBV6-1 CASSGGTSGRGVLTDTQYF TGTGCCAGCAGTGGGGGGACTAGCGGGAGGGGAGTTTTGACAGATACGCAGTATTTT
TRBJ2-7 TRBD2 many TRBV12-3/TRBV12-4 CASSLTSGRHYEQYF TGTGCCAGCAGCCTGACTAGCGGGAGACACTACGAGCAGTACTTC
TRBJ1-5 NA NA TRBV18 CASSPLEGDQPQHF TGTGCCAGCTCACCTTTGGAGGGGGATCAGCCCCAGCATTTT
TRBJ2-1 NA few TRBV10-2 CASSEGEEQFF TGCGCCAGCAGTGAGGGGGAAGAGCAGTTCTTC
TRBJ2-7 NA many TRBV10-2 CASRDPGNYEQYF TGCGCCAGCAGGGACCCAGGGAACTACGAGCAGTACTTC
TRBJ1-2 NA NA TRBV7-9 CASSLTGGLGYTF TGTGCCAGCAGCCTAACCGGGGGGTTAGGCTACACCTTC
TRBJ1-5 NA once TRBV30 CAWSGGPNQTQHF TGTGCCTGGAGTGGGGGTCCCAATCAGACCCAGCATTTT
TRBJ1-4 NA NA TRBV3-1 CASSQGRGNRDEKLFF TGTGCCAGCAGCCAAGGGCGGGGAAACCGCGATGAAAAACTGTTTTTT
TRBJ1-5 TRBD1 many TRBV2 CASWGGQSNNQPQHF TGTGCCAGCTGGGGGGGACAGTCAAACAATCAGCCCCAGCATTTT
TRBJ2-2 TRBD2 many TRBV28 CASSPRTSGNSNTGELFF TGTGCCAGCAGTCCGAGGACTAGCGGAAATTCGAACACCGGGGAGCTGTTTTTT
TRBJ2-7 TRBD1 few TRBV14 CASSQTGTGRDEQYF TGTGCCAGCAGCCAGACCGGGACAGGACGAGACGAGCAGTACTTC
TRBJ2-7 TRBD2 few TRBV6-9 CASSYSGLVGYEQYF TGTGCCAGCAGTTATTCGGGACTAGTAGGGTACGAGCAGTACTTC
TRBJ2-7 NA NA TRBV7-9 CASSPLGIPRGEQYF TGTGCCAGCAGCCCTTTGGGGATTCCTCGCGGCGAGCAGTACTTC
TRBJ1-2 TRBD1 many TRBV28 CAAWTGRNYGYTF TGTGCCGCCTGGACAGGACGTAACTATGGCTACACCTTC
TRBJ2-7 NA NA TRBV27 CASSPRGGRLISYEQYF TGTGCCAGCAGTCCCAGGGGGGGCCGTTTAATATCCTACGAGCAGTACTTT
TRBJ2-1 TRBD2 many TRBV28 CASSYPISLAGSDNEQFF TGTGCCAGCAGTTACCCCATTTCCTTAGCGGGATCTGACAATGAGCAGTTCTTC
TRBJ2-7 NA many TRBV28 CASGLQPNEQYF TGTGCCAGCGGGCTACAACCTAACGAGCAGTACTTC
TRBJ2-3 NA few TRBV19 CASSIGVSDTQYF TGTGCCAGTAGTATCGGGGTCTCGGATACGCAGTATTTT
TRBJ2-1 NA many TRBV12-3/TRBV12-4 CASRGRGGYNEQFF TGTGCCAGCAGGGGAAGGGGGGGATACAATGAGCAGTTCTTC
TRBJ2-2 NA few TRBV18 CASSPLVSNTGELFF TGTGCCAGCTCACCATTAGTGAGTAACACCGGGGAGCTGTTTTTT